This is a list of T cell receptor beta chains from one sample in a study of T cell responses to AZD1222 COVID-19 vaccine. The protocol was immunoSEQ multiplex PCR, while the TCRdb copy is restricted to in-frame clones and leaves out a portion. The sample holds 90,000 to 120,000 clones, about 90% seen once. The sample in question was peripheral blood, obtained 28 days after the second AZD1222 dose. The receptors here all came from an adult who received the AZD1222 COVID-19 vaccine. CDR3s include the opening cysteine and the closing phenylalanine or tryptophan. D genes are given only for firm matches.

TRBV6-5	TRBD1	TRBJ1-5	CASSYRGQSQPQHF	TGTGCCAGCAGTTACCGGGGACAGAGTCAGCCCCAGCATTTT
TRBV4-1	.	TRBJ1-6	CASSQDAGSGSPLHF	TGCGCCAGCAGCCAAGATGCAGGGTCTGGTTCACCCCTCCACTTT
TRBV6-5	.	TRBJ1-2	CASSPPGGYGYTF	TGTGCCAGCAGTCCCCCGGGGGGCTATGGCTACACCTTC
TRBV4-1	.	TRBJ1-5	CASSQGNQPQHF	TGCGCCAGCAGCCAAGGGAATCAGCCCCAGCATTTT
TRBV18	.	TRBJ1-6	CASSPRTPPGGSPLHF	TGTGCCAGCTCACCACGGACGCCCCCGGGAGGTTCACCCCTCCACTTT
TRBV9	.	TRBJ2-5	CASSPRDFDQETQYF	TGTGCCAGCAGCCCCCGGGACTTTGACCAAGAGACCCAGTACTTC
TRBV6-1	.	TRBJ1-1	CASSEFSRLMNTEAFF	TGTGCCAGCAGTGAATTTTCTCGACTTATGAACACTGAAGCTTTCTTT
TRBV19	.	TRBJ1-6	CASSKEGLMNSPLHF	TGTGCCAGTAGTAAAGAGGGGTTGATGAATTCACCCCTCCACTTT
TRBV30	.	TRBJ2-1	CAWSRGGGLNEQFF	TGTGCCTGGAGCAGGGGAGGGGGCTTGAATGAGCAGTTCTTC
TRBV11-3	TRBD1	TRBJ1-1	CASSLGRGQGSTEAFF	TGTGCCAGCAGCTTAGGGAGGGGACAGGGATCTACTGAAGCTTTCTTT
TRBV7-9	.	TRBJ1-5	CASSLQGGNSNQPQHF	TGTGCCAGCAGCTTACAGGGAGGCAATAGCAATCAGCCCCAGCATTTT
TRBV29-1	TRBD1	TRBJ1-6	CSVGDSPNSPLHF	TGCAGCGTGGGGGACAGCCCTAATTCACCCCTCCACTTT
TRBV4-3	TRBD2	TRBJ2-7	CASSQASGSTYEQYF	TGCGCCAGCAGCCAAGCTAGCGGGAGTACCTACGAGCAGTACTTC
TRBV27	.	TRBJ1-2	CASRPAGRNGGYTF	TGTGCCAGCAGGCCCGCCGGGCGGAATGGGGGCTACACCTTC
TRBV5-1	.	TRBJ2-6	CASSLAPRQTGSGANVLTF	TGCGCCAGCAGCTTGGCCCCACGGCAGACTGGCTCTGGGGCCAACGTCCTGACTTTC
TRBV9	TRBD1	TRBJ1-5	CASSVAPGTGGGQPQHF	TGTGCCAGCAGCGTAGCCCCTGGGACAGGGGGCGGTCAGCCCCAGCATTTT